Sequencing of this T cell receptor beta chain was carried out in a study of blood T cell repertoires in COVID-19 (dated by TCRdb to the early 2020s). Background on the whole study: Collaborator samples came from the United States, Italy and Spain and covered acute and convalescent phases of COVID-19. The material from the prospective study consisted of cDNA or gDNA derived from T cells, B-cell-depleted T cells, or PBMCs. The dataset comprised deeply sampled blood TCRbeta repertoires from subjects exposed to, actively infected with, or recovered from COVID-19. The repertoires were released in a freely available public database meant as a resource for research on the immune response to SARS-CoV-2. The samples were drawn from two sources: the first 160 participants of the ongoing ImmuneRACE study, and 1,200 or so subjects contributed by 6 global collaborators. A de-identified subject ID, COVID-19 status, age in years and sex were almost always included in the sample metadata. Where available, HLA class I and class II types were obtained from metadata supplied by the sample provider rather than from assay-based typing.

Broad study findings and their caveats: Clinical and demographic metadata were provided uncurated, with the amount varying by source and participant.

Collaborating institutions collected whole blood in K2EDTA tubes following their own protocols. For TCRbeta analysis, collaborators shipped samples as frozen whole blood, isolated PBMCs, or DNA extracted from either of those sample types. TCRbeta CDR3 regions were amplified from genomic DNA by means of the immunoSEQ Assay, a bias-controlled multiplex PCR. The paper's data handling went like this. Nucleated cell counts per sample were estimated from amplification of reference gene primers within the assay. To quantify the absolute abundance of each unique TCRbeta CDR3 rearrangement, sequence reads were collapsed and filtered. Productive Simpson clonality was computed per sample as the square root of Simpson's diversity index over productive rearrangements. The clones in this table, taken by TCRdb from immuneACCESS, are in-frame only. Not every clone is retained; where verified, under half of the shortfall comes from an unresolved V gene, and the cause of the rest is unknown. V and J calls and clone size come straight from that table; D and trimming were deduced from the DNA. For this sample there are roughly 43,000 clones; roughly 89% appear just once. The ten largest account for approximately 3% of the sample.

On this clone: Which antigen it targets is not known. No quality values exist for individual bases; no much larger clone is one base distant.

The CDR3 contains 16 residues, cysteine and phenylalanine counted. Solely the CDR3 DNA is kept, with 48 bases framed from the first base. V lost 2 bases and J lost 5 bases; the stretch between them is 20 bases long. The germline V gene (reference sequence) yields SGHNT for CDR1 and YYREEE for CDR2. Sequencing was done on a sample of peripheral blood. The receptor comes from a man aged 45 to 65 with active COVID-19. The chain is made from TRBV5-4 and TRBJ2-7, and the D gene may be TRBD1, 6 bases matching. The CDR3 here reads CASSLGNRVSYHEQYF. The base sequence is TGTGCCAGCAGCTTAGGGAACAGGGTGTCCTACCACGAGCAGTACTTC.